This TCR beta chain comes out of a study of regulatory and conventional T cells in RAG deficiency. Findings and caveats of the study: Shorter CDR3s in all patient subsets; >75% Treg-Tconv overlap in Omenn. Shannon entropy was markedly lower and Simpson indices higher in RAG-deficient patients than control T-cell subsets. Treg unique TCR beta sequences were around 100-fold fewer in Omenn syndrome and CID/AS patients than controls.

To note about this clone: As yet, its antigen is unknown.

This CDR3 has 13 residues. The germline V and J ends were trimmed by 2 bases and 0 bases, with 4 bases remaining between them. Germline V CDR1 and CDR2: LNHNV, YYDKDF (reference sequence). Genomic DNA came from blood conventional CD4+ T cells gated CD25-low CD127-high. Some clones are missing from TCRdb's copy, which holds only in-frame ones; the method was immunoSEQ multiplex PCR. The profile shows approximately 35,000 clones, about 78% of them singletons. The same data also went into a second study, on regulatory T cells. That work contributes: Amplification used 52 TRBV primers and 13 TRBJ primers. Patient repertoires had restricted TRB V-J pairs and skewed V and J usage, most in Tregs.

The chain employs TRBV15 and TRBJ1-1; D remains unclear. This receptor was obtained from a human donor in good health. Sequenced input: CD4+ effector T cells sorted from blood. The chain's CDR3 is CATSRQLNTEAFF. CDR3 coding DNA: TGTGCCACCAGCAGACAGCTGAACACTGAAGCTTTCTTT. Filled out from reference TRBV15 and TRBJ1-1, the complete variable domain reads DAMVIQNPRYQVTQFGKPVTLSCSQTLNHNVMYWYQQKSSQAPKLLFHYYDKDFNNEADTPDNFQSRRPNTSFCFLDIRSPGLGDTAMYLCATSRQLNTEAFFGQGTRLTVV.